This T cell receptor (beta chain) was recorded in a study of T cell repertoires in ileal Crohn's disease. The repertoire was sequenced with immunoSEQ multiplex PCR; TCRdb's copy has only in-frame clones and lacks some. Among about 60,000 clones listed, roughly nine tenths were seen once. Regarding this clone: Its antigen is as yet unknown.

The time point denotes: neoterminal ileum biopsy at postoperative endoscopy, about 6 months after surgery. Study-level findings and limits: All patients with clonality above 26.8% had endoscopic recurrence. Sorted CD8 T cells held more high-frequency clones than CD4.

Germline V gene sequence: CDR1 SNHLY, CDR2 FYNNEI. The V and J ends lost 5 bases and 4 bases respectively, with 15 bases between them. There are 15 residues in the CDR3. This TCR came from an adult with Crohn's disease. Sequences were obtained from ileal tissue. This rearrangement joins TRBV2 to TRBJ1-5; no firm D call. The CDR3 nucleotides are TGTGCCAGCAGTAAATATAGCAGCCTTAATCAGCCCCAGCATTTT. It encodes CASSKYSSLNQPQHF.